This T cell receptor beta chain was observed in a study of T-cell reconstitution after alpha-beta-depleted transplantation in children. Researchers prepared the TCRbeta library using unique molecular identifiers, the study reports. TCRdb passed the PCR reads through MiXCR, listing each CDR3 protein once. The sample shows tens of thousands of distinct CDR3 sequences, 5.8% of them seen only once. At least ten counts were recorded for this clonotype. Trimming took 8 bases from V and 3 from J; bases not matched to a gene: 4. This CDR3 region has 13 residues. Per the germline V gene, CDR1 is MNHEY and CDR2 is SVGAGI.

Sequenced here: PBMCs, mostly from graft donor cells, sampled 60 days after TCRalphabeta/CD19-depleted stem cell transplant. The receptor comes from a female patient aged 2 to 10 who had a stem cell transplant for aplastic anemia, so the T cells may come from the graft donor. The J gene is TRBJ1-1, the V gene TRBV6-5; 9 bases fit TRBD1. CDR3 protein: CASRDRDDTEAFF. The DNA for the CDR3 is TGTGCCAGCCGGGACAGGGATGACACTGAAGCTTTCTTT.